These 25 T cell receptor beta chains were sequenced from one sample in a study of T cells in localized non-small cell lung cancer. Profiled with immunoSEQ multiplex PCR; TCRdb holds only in-frame clones, not every one. The table records about 35,000 clones, around 93% of them present only once. The input for sequencing was peripheral blood, taken before any cancer treatment. The receptors here all came from a female donor older than 55 with stage I lung adenocarcinoma.

The V call is TRBV28, the J call TRBJ2-1, with 15 bases matching TRBD2. The germline gives CDR1 MDHEN, CDR2 SYDVKM. Trimming took 8 bases from V and 6 from J; bases not matched to a gene: 5. The CDR3 contains 15 residues. The CDR3 DNA sequence: TGTGCCAGCGATATGGGACTAGCGGGGGGCAATGAGCAGTTCTTC. Residues: CASDMGLAGGNEQFF.

V and J are TRBV5-1 and TRBJ1-5, with 7 nucleotides matching TRBD1. The V gene end was trimmed by 4 bases and the J gene end by 4 bases; junction bases not matched to a gene: 17. This CDR3 contains 18 residues. The V gene's germline CDR1 is SGHRS and CDR2 YFSETQ. In DNA, the CDR3 is TGCGCCAGCAGCCTAGTAACTGACAGGGCGTTGCCTAATCAGCCCCAGCATTTT. This encodes CASSLVTDRALPNQPQHF.

In regard to this clone: The sample contains more than one DNA sequence encoding this CDR3. The rearrangement links TRBV5-1 to TRBJ1-4; D possibly corresponds to TRBD1 (5 bases). The germline CDR1 and CDR2 sequences are SGHRS and YFSETQ. There are 13 residues in the CDR3. V was shortened by 4 bases and J by 7 bases, with 11 bases between the two germline ends. CDR3 bases: TGCGCCAGCAGCCGAGGGGCGGGTGAAAAACTGTTTTTT. This translates into CASSRGAGEKLFF.

This clone was seen more than once but under ten times. This chain uses TRBV18 with TRBJ1-1; D may be TRBD1 (5 bases). CDR1 and CDR2 from the germline V gene are KGHSH and LQKENI. The V gene lost 4 bases and the J gene lost 0 bases, with 9 bases spanning the gap. The CDR3 is 14 residues long. The chain's CDR3 is CASSQGRLNTEAFF. In nucleotides, the CDR3 is TGTGCCAGCTCACAGGGACGGTTGAACACTGAAGCTTTCTTT. The full variable domain, its missing parts supplied by reference TRBV18 and TRBJ1-1, is NAGVMQNPRHLVRRRGQEARLRCSPMKGHSHVYWYRQLPEEGLKFMVYLQKENIIDESGMPKERFSAEFPKEGPSILRIQQVVRGDSAAYFCASSQGRLNTEAFFGQGTRLTVV.

The chain employs TRBV9 and TRBJ2-5, with D possibly matching TRBD2 (6 bases). The germline V gene has CDR1 SGDLS and CDR2 YYNGEE. Trimming took off 3 bases at V and 11 bases at J, with 17 bases between the two ends. The CDR3 length is 13 residues. CDR3 region: CASSGPGAREQYF. The CDR3 DNA sequence: TGTGCCAGCAGCGGTCCGGGAGCCAGGGAGCAGTACTTC.

The gene calls are TRBV19 and TRBJ2-3; TRBD2 aligns across 9 bases. CDR3 size: 16 residues. Germline CDR1 and CDR2: LNHDA and SQIVND (reference sequence). Trimming took 3 bases from V and 5 from J; bases not matched to a gene: 9. The CDR3 is CASSIRAGGYGDTQYF. CDR3 nucleotides: TGTGCCAGTAGTATTAGAGCGGGGGGTTATGGAGATACGCAGTATTTT.

Only one count was recorded for this clone. The chain employs TRBV5-1 and TRBJ2-3; 9 bases agree with TRBD2. Trimming cost V 3 bases and J 3 bases; bases outside gene matches: 8. There are 16 residues in the CDR3. Germline V gene data show CDR1 as SGHRS and CDR2 as YFSETQ. CDR3 DNA sequence: TGCGCCAGCAGCTGGAGAGCGGGGGGAGGGACAGATACGCAGTATTTT. Translation gives CASSWRAGGGTDTQYF.

A few counts support this clone. Here the CDR3 DNA reads TGTGCCAGCAGCTTAGGACAGGGGAACACTGAAGCTTTCTTT. It yields the protein CASSLGQGNTEAFF. J is TRBJ1-1 and V is TRBV7-2, with TRBD1 matching 7 bases. J lost 1 base, V lost 1 base, and 0 bases had no gene match. This CDR3 region has 14 residues. Germline-derived CDR1 and CDR2 are SGHTA and FQGNSA.

This clone was observed a few times. The gene calls are TRBV30 and TRBJ1-6, with a weak D call TRBD1 (6 bases). CDR3 length: 13 amino acids. V gave up 4 bases and J gave up 10 bases, with 14 bases separating them. The germline CDR1 and CDR2 sequences are GTSNPN and SVGIG (reference sequence). The CDR3 loop reads CAWKVQGGSPLHF. In DNA, the CDR3 is TGTGCCTGGAAGGTACAGGGAGGATCACCCCTCCACTTT.

The chain combines TRBV5-1 with TRBJ1-1, with 12 bases fitting TRBD1. This CDR3 has 15 residues. Losses at the gene ends were 4 bases for V and 3 bases for J; bases not matched to a gene: 4. Germline values: CDR1 SGHRS, CDR2 YFSETQ. In nucleotides, the CDR3 is TGCGCCAGCAGCGGGGGACAGGGGGCTGACACTGAAGCTTTCTTT. As protein: CASSGGQGADTEAFF.

This chain connects TRBV6-1 to TRBJ1-2; the D is unclear. The CDR3 is 13 amino acids. Trimming stripped 1 base from V and 7 bases from J, with 10 bases between. The germline V gene encodes CDR1 MNHNS and CDR2 SASEGT. CDR3 in DNA: TGTGCCAGCAGTGAAGGGTTAACTCTTGGCTACACCTTC. Protein: CASSEGLTLGYTF.

The rearrangement uses TRBV10-3 and TRBJ2-1, with D tentatively TRBD1 (6 bases). Between the trimmed V and J ends, which lost 3 bases and 12 bases, there was a span of 12 bases. The germline CDR1 and CDR2 sequences are ENHRY and SYGVKD. The CDR3 consists of 12 residues. DNA for the CDR3: TGTGCCATCAGTGAAAACAGGGAATTGCAGTTCTTC. As protein: CAISENRELQFF.

This chain connects TRBV10-1 to TRBJ1-5; 10 bases agree with TRBD1. The germline CDR1 and CDR2 sequences are WNHNN and SYGVQD (reference sequence). Unmatched junction bases numbered 11, after V lost 2 bases and J lost 7 bases. The CDR3 length is 17 residues. The CDR3, as DNA: TGCGCCAGCAGTGAGAGCAAGCCCGGGACAGGGGAGCAGCCCCAGCATTTT. Protein product: CASSESKPGTGEQPQHF.

V and J are TRBV7-2 and TRBJ2-2; TRBD2 agrees at 8 bases. V was clipped by 5 bases and J by 4 bases; unmatched bases: 6. The CDR3 sequence is 15 residues long. Germline-derived CDR1 and CDR2 are SGHTA and FQGNSA. CDR3: CASSAQGLATGELFF. The CDR3 nucleotides are TGTGCCAGCAGCGCCCAAGGACTAGCCACCGGGGAGCTGTTTTTT.

V and J are TRBV10-3 and TRBJ2-5, with 10 bases fitting TRBD2. Germline lookup yields CDR1 ENHRY and CDR2 SYGVKD. The CDR3 sequence is 14 residues long. V was pared by 5 bases and J by 4 bases, with 4 bases of the junction left unmatched. CDR3 in DNA: TGTGCCATCAGTACAGCGGGGGGGGGAGAGACCCAGTACTTC. This gives the protein CAISTAGGGETQYF.

The V call is TRBV5-6, the J call TRBJ2-7; 12 bases fit TRBD2. V shed 4 bases, J shed 3 bases, and the junction held 5 bases outside the gene matches. The CDR3 spans 15 residues. Germline assignment: CDR1 SGHDT and CDR2 YYEEEE. CDR3 DNA sequence: TGTGCCAGCAGCAAAAGACTAGCGGGGGACTACGAGCAGTACTTC. It specifies CASSKRLAGDYEQYF.

The chain links TRBV5-6 to TRBJ1-2; D unresolved. The CDR3 is 14 residues long. Germline V lookup: CDR1 SGHDT, CDR2 YYEEEE. V lost 2 bases and J lost 8, with 16 bases in between. In DNA form, the CDR3 reads TGTGCCAGCAGCTTTCCGAGGCTAACTGGCGGCTACACCTTC. This encodes CASSFPRLTGGYTF.

This clone was detected once. The chain has TRBV2 and TRBJ2-3; TRBD1 matches 12 bases. V lost 10 bases and J lost 1; bases outside the gene matches: 15. The length of the CDR3 is 18 residues. Germline V gene lookup returns CDR1 SNHLY and CDR2 FYNNEI. The CDR3 protein is CATPTGTGGYFGTDTQYF. In DNA form, the CDR3 reads TGTGCCACCCCGACCGGGACAGGGGGCTATTTTGGCACAGATACGCAGTATTTT.

V gene TRBV5-6 combines with J gene TRBJ2-5; no clear D. The last part of the DNA fits TRBJ2-7 better; the J call may be wrong. This CDR3 is 12 amino acids long. Germline CDR1 reads SGHDT; CDR2 reads YYEEEE. CDR3 nucleotides: TGTGCCAGCAGCTTGGAGGCCTACGAGCAGTACTTC. This codes for CASSLEAYEQYF.

CDR3 sequence (DNA): TGCGCCAGCAGCTTGACCGGGACAAACTACGAGCAGTACTTC. Its protein product is CASSLTGTNYEQYF. This chain joins TRBV5-1 and TRBJ2-7; the D gene is possibly TRBD1 (6 bases). Germline lookup yields CDR1 SGHRS and CDR2 YFSETQ. This CDR3 contains 14 residues. The V end lost 1 base, the J end lost 3 bases, and 11 bases lay between the germline ends.

The rearrangement uses TRBV6-5 and TRBJ1-1; no definite D call. The CDR3 loop spans 13 amino acids. Germline V CDR1 and CDR2: MNHEY, SVGAGI. Trimming pared 2 bases from V and 4 bases from J, leaving 8 bases between. CDR3 nucleotides: TGTGCCAGCAGTTACGAGGAAGGCACTGAAGCTTTCTTT. This translates into CASSYEEGTEAFF.

The chain combines TRBV30 with TRBJ1-2; 7 bases line up with TRBD1. This CDR3 spans 13 amino acids. J gave up 6 bases and V 0 bases, and 4 bases lay outside the gene matches. Germline values: CDR1 GTSNPN, CDR2 SVGIG (reference sequence). CDR3 amino acids: CAWSVRQGDGYTF. The CDR3 DNA reads TGTGCCTGGAGTGTACGACAGGGCGATGGCTACACCTTC.

As to this clone: The DNA is omitted, as the CDR3 cannot be located on it reliably, and the CDR3 follows TCRdb's listing. The chain couples TRBV6-6 to TRBJ1-6. In germline, CDR1 is MNHNY, CDR2 SVGAGI (reference sequence). The CDR3 spans 14 residues, counting both ends. The CDR3 sequence: CASSSSGANSPLHF.

A remark on this clone: One junction end does not reproduce the germline sequence, and a read error may be involved. The chain carries TRBV7-7 and TRBJ2-1, with 9 bases identical to TRBD2. The CDR3 length is 13 residues. The germline gives CDR1 SSHAT, CDR2 FNYEAQ (reference sequence). The DNA for the CDR3 is TGTGCTAGCAGCTTAGCGGGAGTCAATGAGCAGTTCTTC. Residues: CASSLAGVNEQFF.

The rearrangement joins TRBV28 to TRBJ1-2, with TRBD1 as a possible D gene (5 bases). Germline V lookup: CDR1 MDHEN, CDR2 SYDVKM. CDR3 size: 15 residues. Trimming pared 5 bases from V and 5 bases from J, leaving 18 bases between. Here the CDR3 DNA reads TGTGCCAGCAGTCGGGACGGATCGAGTGGATATGGCTACACCTTC. Its protein is CASSRDGSSGYGYTF.